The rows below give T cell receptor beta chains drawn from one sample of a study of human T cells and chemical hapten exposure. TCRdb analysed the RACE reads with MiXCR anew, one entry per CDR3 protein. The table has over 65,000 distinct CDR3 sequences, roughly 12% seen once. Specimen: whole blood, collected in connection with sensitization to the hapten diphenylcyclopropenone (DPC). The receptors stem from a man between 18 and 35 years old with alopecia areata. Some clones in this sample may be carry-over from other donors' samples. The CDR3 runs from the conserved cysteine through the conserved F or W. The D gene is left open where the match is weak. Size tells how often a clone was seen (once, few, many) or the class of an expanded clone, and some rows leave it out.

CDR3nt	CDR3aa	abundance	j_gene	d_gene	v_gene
TGTGCCAGCAGCCAACAGGGGTTGGAGCAGTACTTC	CASSQQGLEQYF	.	TRBJ2-7	TRBD1	TRBV27
TGTGCCAGCAGTTGGGACAGTAACTGGGGCTACACCTTC	CASSWDSNWGYTF	many	TRBJ1-2	TRBD1	TRBV6-5
TGTGCCAGCAGCTTTTTCGTCGGGGAGGAGGCTAGCACAGATACGCAGTATTTT	CASSFFVGEEASTDTQYF	few	TRBJ2-3	.	TRBV5-6
TGTGCCAGCAGCTTAGAGGGTCAGGGGAGCGAGACCCAGTACTTC	CASSLEGQGSETQYF	.	TRBJ2-5	.	TRBV7-8
TGTGCCAGCAGTTTTAGGGGACAAGGGAACACTGAAGCTTTCTTT	CASSFRGQGNTEAFF	.	TRBJ1-1	.	TRBV28
TGTGCCAGCAGCTCCGGGACAGGTACCTCTGGGGCCAACGTCCTGACTTTC	CASSSGTGTSGANVLTF	few	TRBJ2-6	TRBD1	TRBV5-5
TGTGCCAGCAGCTTGGACTACAACACAGATACGCAGTATTTT	CASSLDYNTDTQYF	.	TRBJ2-3	.	TRBV5-4
TGTGCCGGAGGGAGTCAGCCCCAGCATTTT	CAGGSQPQHF	many	TRBJ1-5	.	TRBV19
TGTGCCAGCAGCTTATCTGGGAACACTGAAGCTTTCTTT	CASSLSGNTEAFF	many	TRBJ1-1	.	TRBV7-3
TGTGCCAGCAGTACTGGGACCGCTTCTAACTATGGCTACACCTTC	CASSTGTASNYGYTF	many	TRBJ1-2	.	TRBV6-5
TGCAGCGTTGAGGATTACAATGAGCAGTTCTTC	CSVEDYNEQFF	many	TRBJ2-1	.	TRBV29-1
TGCGCCAGCAGCTTGGGGGGCTTTGTAGAGACCCAGTACTTC	CASSLGGFVETQYF	few	TRBJ2-5	.	TRBV5-1
TGTGCCAGCCACAGGGGATCGAACACCGGGGAGCTGTTTTTT	CASHRGSNTGELFF	few	TRBJ2-2	TRBD1	TRBV7-8
TGTGCCAGCAGTTACTCGGAGGCCTCACATACGCAGTATTTT	CASSYSEASHTQYF	few	TRBJ2-3	.	TRBV6-2/TRBV6-3
TGTGCCAGCTCACCACCGGGTCCCAAGGAGACCCAGTACTTC	CASSPPGPKETQYF	few	TRBJ2-5	.	TRBV18
TGTGCCAGCAGCTTAGGGACAGGGCTGGAGACCCAGTACTTC	CASSLGTGLETQYF	many	TRBJ2-5	TRBD1	TRBV7-7
TGCAGCGTCGAACTGGAAGGATGGAACACTGAAGCTTTCTTT	CSVELEGWNTEAFF	few	TRBJ1-1	.	TRBV29-1
TGCAGCGCCGAGGGAGACAGAAGGCGGGGCACTGAAGCTTTCTTT	CSAEGDRRRGTEAFF	few	TRBJ1-1	.	TRBV29-1
TGTGCCAGCAGTAACCCGAACACTGAAGCTTTCTTT	CASSNPNTEAFF	few	TRBJ1-1	.	TRBV28
TGCGCCAGCAGCCTAAGGACAGGCTATGGCTACACCTTC	CASSLRTGYGYTF	few	TRBJ1-2	TRBD1	TRBV4-1
TGTGCCAGCAATCTACAGGCACCCCTCCACTTT	CASNLQAPLHF	many	TRBJ1-6	.	TRBV2
TGTGCCAGCAGCTTAGGCCCAGCGGGGGCGTACGAGCAGTACTTC	CASSLGPAGAYEQYF	many	TRBJ2-7	TRBD2	TRBV7-6
TGCGCCAGCAGCTTGGCTACCGGGAGCTCCTACAATGAGCAGTTCTTC	CASSLATGSSYNEQFF	few	TRBJ2-1	.	TRBV5-1
TGTGCCAGCAGCTTAGAAAGTAGCACGCAGTATTTT	CASSLESSTQYF	.	TRBJ2-3	.	TRBV11-2
TGCAGTGCCGGACAGGTCTATGGCTACACCTTC	CSAGQVYGYTF	.	TRBJ1-2	TRBD1	TRBV20-1
TGTGCCAGTAGTATAGTTGGGGCCATGCAAGCTTTCTTT	CASSIVGAMQAFF	many	TRBJ1-1	.	TRBV19
TGTGCCATCTTAGCGGGCAGGACTAGCACAGATACGCAGTATTTT	CAILAGRTSTDTQYF	many	TRBJ2-3	TRBD2	TRBV10-3
TGTGCCAGCAGCTCGCCGGGACGGAAGACAGATACGCAGTATTTT	CASSSPGRKTDTQYF	.	TRBJ2-3	.	TRBV7-2
TGCGCCAGCAGAGAGGACCCTCGGGGGGAAGCTTTCTTT	CASREDPRGEAFF	many	TRBJ1-1	.	TRBV5-1
TGTGCCAGCAGTTTTGCGTCCCGAAGGGCCAAAAGCTTT	CASSFASRRAKSF	few	TRBJ1-1	.	TRBV27
TGTGCCAGCTCACCATTGGCCCTAGCCGGGGGTGAGCAGTTCTTC	CASSPLALAGGEQFF	few	TRBJ2-1	.	TRBV18
TGCAGCGTTGGGACAAGAATGAACACTGAAGCTTTCTTT	CSVGTRMNTEAFF	many	TRBJ1-1	.	TRBV29-1
TGCGCCAGCAGCCAAGATCCCGCAGCCCGGGGAAGGAATGAGCAGTTCTTC	CASSQDPAARGRNEQFF	.	TRBJ2-1	.	TRBV4-1
TGCGCCAGCAGCTTGGAGCCAGGGGGCTATTACAATGAGCAGTTCTTC	CASSLEPGGYYNEQFF	.	TRBJ2-1	TRBD1	TRBV5-1
TGTGCCAGCAGTCCCAACGGGCCGAGGAACACCGGGGAGCTGTTTTTT	CASSPNGPRNTGELFF	many	TRBJ2-2	.	TRBV6-6
TGTGCCAGCAGCGACCACAGGGGGCTGAGAAACACCATATATTTT	CASSDHRGLRNTIYF	.	TRBJ1-3	TRBD1	TRBV9
TGCAGTGCTTCTCTACAGGGGGAGAACACTGAAGCTTTCTTT	CSASLQGENTEAFF	.	TRBJ1-1	TRBD1	TRBV20-1
TGTGCCATCAGTGAGTCGAGTCCGTATAGCAATCAGCCCCAGCATTTT	CAISESSPYSNQPQHF	.	TRBJ1-5	.	TRBV10-3
TGTGCCAGCAGTTTTAGCCAGGAGGCCTACAACGAGCAGTACTTC	CASSFSQEAYNEQYF	.	TRBJ2-7	.	TRBV28
TGTGCCAGTACAGGGTTCGAAGCTTTCTTT	CASTGFEAFF	once	TRBJ1-1	.	TRBV2
TGCGCCAGCAGCCAGGACCGGGACGGAACAAGGGATACGCAGTATTTT	CASSQDRDGTRDTQYF	few	TRBJ2-3	.	TRBV4-3
TGCAGCGTGGGGGGACTGCCAGATACGCAGTATTTT	CSVGGLPDTQYF	.	TRBJ2-3	.	TRBV29-1
TGTGCCAGCAGTTTCCCTAGCGGGGGCCTGAATGAGCAGTTCTTC	CASSFPSGGLNEQFF	many	TRBJ2-1	TRBD2	TRBV28
TGTGCCAGCTCACCAACCGGGACGGCGCTTTCACCCCTCCACTTT	CASSPTGTALSPLHF	few	TRBJ1-6	.	TRBV18
TGTGCCAGCCTTAGACACGGAGAGGCTGGCTACACCTTC	CASLRHGEAGYTF	.	TRBJ1-2	.	TRBV28
TGTGCCAGCAGCCATCCCGGGCGGGACACGGGGCTGTTTTTT	CASSHPGRDTGLFF	.	TRBJ1-4	.	TRBV3-1
TGTGCCAGCAGTTTGGGCTCCACGGCGGAGACCCAGTACTTC	CASSLGSTAETQYF	many	TRBJ2-5	.	TRBV12-3/TRBV12-4
TGCGCCAGCAGCCACGGATGGACGAATTACAATGAGCAGTTCTTC	CASSHGWTNYNEQFF	.	TRBJ2-1	.	TRBV4-1
TGTGCCAGCAGTGAAACCCGATTTAGCACAGATACGCAGTATTTT	CASSETRFSTDTQYF	few	TRBJ2-3	.	TRBV2
TGCGCCAGCATGAAGAACAGCTACTCAGATACGCAGTATTTT	CASMKNSYSDTQYF	.	TRBJ2-3	.	TRBV5-1
TGTGCCAGCAGCTTAGATAGGGCCAGCTTGGGGACCCAGTACTTC	CASSLDRASLGTQYF	few	TRBJ2-5	.	TRBV7-2
TGTGCCAGCAGTTACACTGAGGGAGGCTACACCTTC	CASSYTEGGYTF	.	TRBJ1-2	.	TRBV6-2/TRBV6-3
TGCGCCAGCAGCTTTATATCAACTAATGAAAAACTGTTTTTT	CASSFISTNEKLFF	few	TRBJ1-4	.	TRBV5-1